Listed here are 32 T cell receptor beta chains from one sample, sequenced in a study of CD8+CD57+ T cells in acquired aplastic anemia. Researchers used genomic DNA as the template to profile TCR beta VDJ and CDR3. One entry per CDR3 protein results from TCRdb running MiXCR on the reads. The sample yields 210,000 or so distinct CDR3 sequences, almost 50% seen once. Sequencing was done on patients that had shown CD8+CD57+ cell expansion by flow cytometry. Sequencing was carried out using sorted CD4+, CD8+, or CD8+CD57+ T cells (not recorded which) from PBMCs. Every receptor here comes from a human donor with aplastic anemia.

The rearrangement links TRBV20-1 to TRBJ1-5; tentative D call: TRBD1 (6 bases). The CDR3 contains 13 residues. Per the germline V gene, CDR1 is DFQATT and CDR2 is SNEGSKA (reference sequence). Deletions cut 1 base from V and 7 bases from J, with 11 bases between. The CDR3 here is CSARVAGEQPQHF. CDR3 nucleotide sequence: TGCAGTGCTAGAGTAGCAGGGGAACAGCCCCAGCATTTT.

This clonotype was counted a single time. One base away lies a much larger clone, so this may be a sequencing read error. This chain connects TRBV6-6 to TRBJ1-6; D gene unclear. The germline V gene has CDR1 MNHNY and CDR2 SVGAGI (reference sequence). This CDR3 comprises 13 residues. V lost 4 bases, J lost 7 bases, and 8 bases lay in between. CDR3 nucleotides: TGTGCCAGCAGTTCCTCGGAAAATTCACCCCTCCACTTT. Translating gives CASSSSENSPLHF.

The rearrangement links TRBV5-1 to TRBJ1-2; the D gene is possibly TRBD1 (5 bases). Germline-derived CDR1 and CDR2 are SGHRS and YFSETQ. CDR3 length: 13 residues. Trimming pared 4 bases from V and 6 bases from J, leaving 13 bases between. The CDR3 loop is CASSQYGADGYTF. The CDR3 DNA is TGCGCCAGCAGCCAGTACGGGGCGGATGGCTACACCTTC.

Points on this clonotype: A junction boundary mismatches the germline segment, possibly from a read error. The CDR3: CASSEDSTGANAF. Written as DNA, the CDR3 is TGTGCCAGCAGTGAAGATTCAACAGGGGCCAACGCCTTT. J is TRBJ1-1 and V is TRBV25-1; 7 nucleotides align to TRBD1. CDR1 and CDR2 (germline): MGHDK, SYGVNS. This CDR3 is built from 13 residues.

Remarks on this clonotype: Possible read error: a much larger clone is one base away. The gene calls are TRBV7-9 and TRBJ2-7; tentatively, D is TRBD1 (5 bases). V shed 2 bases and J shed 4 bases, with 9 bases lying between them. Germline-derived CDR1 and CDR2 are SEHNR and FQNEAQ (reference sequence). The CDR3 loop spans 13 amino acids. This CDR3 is CASSLCDSYEQYF. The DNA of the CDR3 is TGTGCCAGCAGCTTATGCGACAGTTACGAGCAGTACTTC. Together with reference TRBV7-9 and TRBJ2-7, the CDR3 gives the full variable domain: DTGVSQNPRHKITKRGQNVTFRCDPISEHNRLYWYRQTLGQGPEFLTYFQNEAQLEKSRLLSDRFSAERPKGSFSTLEIQRTEQGDSAMYLCASSLCDSYEQYFGPGTRLTVT.

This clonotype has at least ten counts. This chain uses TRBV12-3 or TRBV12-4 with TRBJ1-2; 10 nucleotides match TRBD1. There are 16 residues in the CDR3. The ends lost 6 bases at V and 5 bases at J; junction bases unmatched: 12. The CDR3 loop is CASSQYWTGGEYGYTF. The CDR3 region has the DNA TGTGCCAGCAGCCAATATTGGACAGGGGGAGAGTATGGCTACACCTTC.

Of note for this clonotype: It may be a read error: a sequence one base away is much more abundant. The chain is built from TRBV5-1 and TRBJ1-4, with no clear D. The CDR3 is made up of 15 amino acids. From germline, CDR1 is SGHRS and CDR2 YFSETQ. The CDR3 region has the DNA TGCGCCAGCAGCCCGACGGTTCTGGGTAATGAAAAACCGTTTTTT. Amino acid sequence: CASSPTVLGNEKPFF. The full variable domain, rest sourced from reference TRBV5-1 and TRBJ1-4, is KAGVTQTPRYLIKTRGQQVTLSCSPISGHRSVSWYQQTPGQGLQFLFEYFSETQRNKGNFPGRFSGRQFSNSRSEMNVSTLELGDSALYLCASSPTVLGNEKPFFGSGTQLSVL.

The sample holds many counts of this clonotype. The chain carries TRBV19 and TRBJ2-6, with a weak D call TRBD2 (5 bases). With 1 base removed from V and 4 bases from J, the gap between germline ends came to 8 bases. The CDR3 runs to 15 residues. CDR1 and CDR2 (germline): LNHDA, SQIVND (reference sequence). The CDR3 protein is CASSIGELGANVLTF. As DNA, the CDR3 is TGTGCCAGTAGTATAGGGGAGTTAGGGGCCAACGTCCTGACTTTC.

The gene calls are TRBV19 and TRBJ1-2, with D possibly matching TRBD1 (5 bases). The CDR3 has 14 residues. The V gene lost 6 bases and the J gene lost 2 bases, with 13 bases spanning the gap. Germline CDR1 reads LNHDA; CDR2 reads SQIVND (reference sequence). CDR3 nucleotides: TGTGCCAGTAGAGACGGGACGGGGAACTATGGCTACACCTTC. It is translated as CASRDGTGNYGYTF.

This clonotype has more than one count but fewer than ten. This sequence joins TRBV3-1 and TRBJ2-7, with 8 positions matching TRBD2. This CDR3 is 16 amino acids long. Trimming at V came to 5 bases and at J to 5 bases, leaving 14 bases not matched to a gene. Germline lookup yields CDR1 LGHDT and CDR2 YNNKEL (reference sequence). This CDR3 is CASSRRATGLVDEQYF. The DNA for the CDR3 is TGTGCCAGCAGCAGAAGGGCTACGGGACTAGTCGACGAGCAGTACTTC.

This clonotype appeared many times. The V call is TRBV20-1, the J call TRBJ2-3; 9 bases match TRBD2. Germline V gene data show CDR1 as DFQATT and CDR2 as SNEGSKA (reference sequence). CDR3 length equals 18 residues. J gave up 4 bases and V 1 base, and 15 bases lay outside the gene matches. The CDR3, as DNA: TGCAGTGCTAGAGCCCGGCGAGGCGGGGGGGCGGGTTCAGATACGCAGTATTTT. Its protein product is CSARARRGGGAGSDTQYF.

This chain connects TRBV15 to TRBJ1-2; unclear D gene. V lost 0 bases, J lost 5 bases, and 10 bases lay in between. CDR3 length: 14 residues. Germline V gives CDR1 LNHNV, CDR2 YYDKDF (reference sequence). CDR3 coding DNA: TGTGCCACCAGCAGAGATCTGGCGGATTATGGCTACACCTTC. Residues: CATSRDLADYGYTF.

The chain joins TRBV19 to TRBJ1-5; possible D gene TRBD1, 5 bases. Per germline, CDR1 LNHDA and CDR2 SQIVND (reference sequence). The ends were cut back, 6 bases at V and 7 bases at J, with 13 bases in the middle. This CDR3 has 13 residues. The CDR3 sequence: CASRTAPNQPQHF. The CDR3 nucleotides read TGTGCCAGTAGGACAGCGCCGAACCAGCCCCAGCATTTT.

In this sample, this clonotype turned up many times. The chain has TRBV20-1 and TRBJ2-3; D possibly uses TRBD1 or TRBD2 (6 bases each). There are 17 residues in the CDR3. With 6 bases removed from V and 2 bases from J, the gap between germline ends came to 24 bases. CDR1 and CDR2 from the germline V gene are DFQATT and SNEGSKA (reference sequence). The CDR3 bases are TGCAGTGCCCCCTATTACCGGAGGGGGGCCCTCACAGATACGCAGTATTTT. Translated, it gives CSAPYYRRGALTDTQYF.

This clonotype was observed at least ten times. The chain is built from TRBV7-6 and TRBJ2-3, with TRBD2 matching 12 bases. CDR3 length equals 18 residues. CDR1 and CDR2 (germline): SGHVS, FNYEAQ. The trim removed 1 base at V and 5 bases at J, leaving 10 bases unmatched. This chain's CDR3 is CASSLGGLAGMGVDTQYF. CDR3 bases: TGTGCCAGCAGCTTAGGCGGACTAGCGGGGATGGGAGTAGATACGCAGTATTTT.

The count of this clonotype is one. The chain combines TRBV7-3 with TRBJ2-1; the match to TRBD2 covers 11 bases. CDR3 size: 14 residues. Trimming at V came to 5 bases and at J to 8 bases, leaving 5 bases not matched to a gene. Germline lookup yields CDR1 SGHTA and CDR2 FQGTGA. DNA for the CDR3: TGTGCCAGCAGCCTAGCGGGGGGCAGCTATGAGCAGTTCTTC. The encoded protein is CASSLAGGSYEQFF. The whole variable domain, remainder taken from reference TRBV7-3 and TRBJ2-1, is GAGVSQTPSNKVTEKGKYVELRCDPISGHTALYWYRQSLGQGPEFLIYFQGTGAADDSGLPNDRFFAVRPEGSVSTLKIQRTERGDSAVYLCASSLAGGSYEQFFGPGTRLTVL.

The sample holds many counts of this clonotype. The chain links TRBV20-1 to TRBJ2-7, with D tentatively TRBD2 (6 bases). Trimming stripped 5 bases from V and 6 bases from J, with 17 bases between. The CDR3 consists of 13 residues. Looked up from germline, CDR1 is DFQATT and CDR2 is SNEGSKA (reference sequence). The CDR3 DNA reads TGCAGTGCTCCTTCTCAGACTAGGAGCGAGCAGTACTTC. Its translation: CSAPSQTRSEQYF.

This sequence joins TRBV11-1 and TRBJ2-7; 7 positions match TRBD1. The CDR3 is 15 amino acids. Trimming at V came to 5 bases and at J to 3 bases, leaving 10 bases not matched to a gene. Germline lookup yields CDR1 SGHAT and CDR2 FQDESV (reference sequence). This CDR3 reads CASSRSGGADYEQYF. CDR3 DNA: TGTGCCAGCAGCCGATCAGGGGGTGCCGACTACGAGCAGTACTTC.

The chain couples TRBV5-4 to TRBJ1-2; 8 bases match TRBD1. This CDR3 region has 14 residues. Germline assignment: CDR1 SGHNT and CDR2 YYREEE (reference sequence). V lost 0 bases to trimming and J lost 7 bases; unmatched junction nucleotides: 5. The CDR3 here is CASSLGQGKIGYTF. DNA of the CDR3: TGTGCCAGCAGCTTGGGACAGGGGAAAATTGGCTACACCTTC.

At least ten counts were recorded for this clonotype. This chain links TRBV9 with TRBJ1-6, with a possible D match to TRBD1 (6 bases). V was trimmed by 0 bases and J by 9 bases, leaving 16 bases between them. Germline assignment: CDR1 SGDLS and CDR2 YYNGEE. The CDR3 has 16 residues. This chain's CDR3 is CASSVESRGECSPLHF. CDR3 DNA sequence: TGTGCCAGCAGCGTAGAATCTAGGGGGGAGTGTTCACCCCTCCACTTT.

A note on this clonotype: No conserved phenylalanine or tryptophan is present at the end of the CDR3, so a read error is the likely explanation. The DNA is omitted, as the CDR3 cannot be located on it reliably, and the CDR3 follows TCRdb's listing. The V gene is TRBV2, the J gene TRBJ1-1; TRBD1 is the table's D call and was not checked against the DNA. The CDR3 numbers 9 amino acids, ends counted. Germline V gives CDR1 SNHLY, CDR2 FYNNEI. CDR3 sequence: CASSEVGTE.

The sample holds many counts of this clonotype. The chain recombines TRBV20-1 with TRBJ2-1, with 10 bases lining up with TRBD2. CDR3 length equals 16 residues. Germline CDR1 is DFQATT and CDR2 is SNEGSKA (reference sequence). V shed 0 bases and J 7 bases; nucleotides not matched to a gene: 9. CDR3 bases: TGCAGTGCTAGAGATGCATCCGGGACTAGCGTTAATGAGCAGTTCTTC. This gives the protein CSARDASGTSVNEQFF.

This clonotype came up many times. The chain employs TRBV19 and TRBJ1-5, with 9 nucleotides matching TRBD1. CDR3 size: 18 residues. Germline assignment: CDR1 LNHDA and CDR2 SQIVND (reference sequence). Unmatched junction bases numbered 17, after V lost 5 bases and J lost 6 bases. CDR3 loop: CASSVQGAGGVGSQPQHF. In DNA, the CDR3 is TGTGCCAGTAGTGTACAGGGGGCGGGAGGCGTTGGAAGTCAGCCCCAGCATTTT. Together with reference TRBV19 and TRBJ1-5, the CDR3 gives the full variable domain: DGGITQSPKYLFRKEGQNVTLSCEQNLNHDAMYWYRQDPGQGLRLIYYSQIVNDFQKGDIAEGYSVSREKKESFPLTVTSAQKNPTAFYLCASSVQGAGGVGSQPQHFGDGTRLSIL.

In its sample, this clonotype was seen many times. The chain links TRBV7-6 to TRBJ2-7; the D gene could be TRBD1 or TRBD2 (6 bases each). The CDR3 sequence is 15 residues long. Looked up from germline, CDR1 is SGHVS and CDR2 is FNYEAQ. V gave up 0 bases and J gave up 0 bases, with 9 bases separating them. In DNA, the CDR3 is TGTGCCAGCAGCTTAGCTGGGGGGCCCTCCTACGAGCAGTACTTC. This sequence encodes CASSLAGGPSYEQYF.

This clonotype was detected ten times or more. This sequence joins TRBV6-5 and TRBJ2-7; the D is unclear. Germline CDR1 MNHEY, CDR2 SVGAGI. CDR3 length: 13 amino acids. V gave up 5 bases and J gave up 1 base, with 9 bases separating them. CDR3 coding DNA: TGTGCCAGCAGTCCCGTGGGTTCCTACGAGCAGTACTTC. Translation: CASSPVGSYEQYF.

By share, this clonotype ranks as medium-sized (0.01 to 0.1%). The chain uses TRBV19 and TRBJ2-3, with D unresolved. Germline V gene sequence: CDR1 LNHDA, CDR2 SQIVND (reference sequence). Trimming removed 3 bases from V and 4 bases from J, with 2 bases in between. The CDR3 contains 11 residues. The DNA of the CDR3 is TGTGCCAGTAGTATCGCAGATACGCAGTATTTT. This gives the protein CASSIADTQYF.

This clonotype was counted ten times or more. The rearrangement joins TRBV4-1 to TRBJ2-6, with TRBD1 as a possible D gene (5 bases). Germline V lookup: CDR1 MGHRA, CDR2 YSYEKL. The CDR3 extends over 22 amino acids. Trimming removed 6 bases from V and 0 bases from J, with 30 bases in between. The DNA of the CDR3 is TGCGCCAGCAGTCCCTTCGCCGGGCCCAGGGAAGTAAGAGCCTCTGGGGCCAACGTCCTGACTTTC. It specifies CASSPFAGPREVRASGANVLTF.

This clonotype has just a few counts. In DNA, the CDR3 is TGTGCCAGCAGCTTGGCTGGGTGGTCCTACAATGAGCAGTTCTTC. Its protein is CASSLAGWSYNEQFF. This chain joins TRBV5-6 and TRBJ2-1; D is ambiguous. The CDR3 sequence is 15 residues long. V shed 0 bases and J shed 1 base, with 8 bases lying between them. Germline CDR1 SGHDT, CDR2 YYEEEE.

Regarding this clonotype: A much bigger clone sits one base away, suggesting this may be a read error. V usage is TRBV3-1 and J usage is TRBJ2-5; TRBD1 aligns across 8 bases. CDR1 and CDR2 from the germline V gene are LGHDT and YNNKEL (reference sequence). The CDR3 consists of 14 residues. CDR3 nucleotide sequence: TGTGCCAGCAGCCGCCGACAGGGGTCCGAGACCCATTACTTC. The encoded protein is CASSRRQGSETHYF.

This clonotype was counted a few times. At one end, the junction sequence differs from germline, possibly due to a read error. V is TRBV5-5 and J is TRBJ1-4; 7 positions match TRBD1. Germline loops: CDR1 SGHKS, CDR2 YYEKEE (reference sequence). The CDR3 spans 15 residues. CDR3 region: CASSLNGQEREKLFF. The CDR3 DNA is TGCGCCAGCAGTTTAAATGGACAGGAGCGAGAAAAACTGTTTTTT. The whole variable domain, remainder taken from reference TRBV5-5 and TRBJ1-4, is DAGVTQSPTHLIKTRGQQVTLRCSPISGHKSVSWYQQVLGQGPQFIFQYYEKEERGRGNFPDRFSARQFPNYSSELNVNALLLGDSALYLCASSLNGQEREKLFFGSGTQLSVL.

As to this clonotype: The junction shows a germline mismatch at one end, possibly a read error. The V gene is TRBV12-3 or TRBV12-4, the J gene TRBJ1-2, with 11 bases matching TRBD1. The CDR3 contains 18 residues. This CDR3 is CASSYSGLRTGGNYGCTF. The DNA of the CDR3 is TGTGCCAGCAGTTACTCGGGGTTACGGACAGGGGGCAACTATGGCTGCACCTTC.

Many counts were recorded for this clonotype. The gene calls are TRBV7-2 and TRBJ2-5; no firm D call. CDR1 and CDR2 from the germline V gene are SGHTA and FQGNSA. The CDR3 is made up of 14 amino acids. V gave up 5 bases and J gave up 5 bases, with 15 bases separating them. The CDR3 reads CASSPPPVEETQYF. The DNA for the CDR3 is TGTGCCAGCAGCCCTCCCCCCGTTGAGGAGACCCAGTACTTC.